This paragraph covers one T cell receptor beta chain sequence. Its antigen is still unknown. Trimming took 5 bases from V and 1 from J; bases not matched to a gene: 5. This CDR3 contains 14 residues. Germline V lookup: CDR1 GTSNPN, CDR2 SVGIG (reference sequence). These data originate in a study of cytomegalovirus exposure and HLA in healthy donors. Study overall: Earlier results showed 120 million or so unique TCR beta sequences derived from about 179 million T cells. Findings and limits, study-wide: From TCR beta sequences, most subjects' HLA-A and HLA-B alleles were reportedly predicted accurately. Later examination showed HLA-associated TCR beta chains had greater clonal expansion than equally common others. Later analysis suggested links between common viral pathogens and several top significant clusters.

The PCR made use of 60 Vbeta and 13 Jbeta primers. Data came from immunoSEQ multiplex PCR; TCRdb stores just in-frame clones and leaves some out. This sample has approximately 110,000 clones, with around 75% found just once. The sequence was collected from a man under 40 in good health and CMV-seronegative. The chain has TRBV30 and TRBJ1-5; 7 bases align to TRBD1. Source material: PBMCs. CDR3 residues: CAWGTEGSNQPQHF. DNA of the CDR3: TGTGCCTGGGGGACAGAGGGAAGCAATCAGCCCCAGCATTTT.